The present TCR beta chain was sequenced within a study of cytomegalovirus exposure and HLA in healthy donors. V lost 5 bases and J 0 bases, leaving 11 bases between the germline ends. CDR1 is LNHDA, CDR2 SQIVND, per germline (reference sequence). The CDR3 is 15 residues long. In regard to this clone: Its specificity is unknown.

Primers included in the PCR were 60 Vbeta and 13 Jbeta primers. Only in-frame clones appear in the TCRdb table, and some are missing; sequencing was by immunoSEQ multiplex PCR. The sample carries some 160,000 clones, 75% to 85% recorded once. The study, taken as a whole, reports: Per a prior analysis, the majority of TCR beta V segments were productive roughly 90% or roughly 30% of the time. In a later analysis, a missense DCLRE1C variant was linked to TCR beta V- and J-gene trimming.

This TCR derives from a man aged 50 to 59 in good health and CMV-seropositive. The chain carries TRBV19 and TRBJ1-3; D gene ambiguous. The sequencing sample was made of PBMCs. The CDR3 here is CASSVRSPSGNTIYF. As DNA, the CDR3 is TGTGCCAGTAGTGTCAGATCGCCCTCTGGAAACACCATATATTTT.